This TCR beta chain was sequenced for a study of early T cells in non-severe SARS-CoV-2 infection. Notes on the study in general: VDJdb-based matching was biased toward anti-spike CD8 responses and missed private and CD4 specificities.

This clonotype showed up many times. Its antigen is still unknown. The CDR3 is made up of 15 amino acids. The trim removed 7 bases at V and 5 bases at J, leaving 9 bases unmatched. Germline assignment: CDR1 SGHTA and CDR2 FQGNSA. Unique molecular identifiers (one per individual cDNA molecule) were attached. TCRdb ran MiXCR on the 5' RACE reads and lists one entry per CDR3 protein. The top ten hold more than 4.5% of the sample, which has 25,000 to 35,000 distinct CDR3 sequences, less than 6.5% seen once. The chain joins TRBV7-2 to TRBJ2-3; 10 positions agree with TRBD2. Input material: whole blood. The source of this sequence is an adult who was a healthcare worker with PCR-confirmed SARS-CoV-2 infection or an uninfected control (not recorded which). CDR3 residues: CASKGSGGTGDTQYF. The CDR3 region has the DNA TGTGCCAGCAAGGGTAGCGGGGGGACCGGAGATACGCAGTATTTT.